The 28 T cell receptor beta chains listed next were all sequenced from one sample in a study of shared clonotypes between healthy human individuals. Clones were read by immunoSEQ multiplex PCR, and TCRdb kept only the in-frame ones, dropping some. The sample lists about 2.4 million clones; approximately 94% were seen once. Sequences were obtained from naive CD4+ T cells sorted from blood. Subset here: CD45RA+ positively selected. All receptors come from a man aged 18 to 30 in good health.

This sequence joins TRBV11-3 and TRBJ2-3; D tentatively fits TRBD1 or TRBD2 (5 bases each). Germline lookup yields CDR1 SGHNT and CDR2 YENEEA. This CDR3 has 14 residues. V was clipped by 5 bases and J by 0 bases, with 9 bases between them. CDR3 region: CASSRDGSTDTQYF. The CDR3, as DNA: TGTGCCAGCAGCCGGGACGGGAGCACAGATACGCAGTATTTT.

V usage is TRBV19 and J usage is TRBJ1-5; D might be TRBD1 (5 bases). This CDR3 has 18 amino acids. Germline V gene sequence: CDR1 LNHDA, CDR2 SQIVND (reference sequence). The germline V and J ends were trimmed by 10 bases and 0 bases, with 25 bases remaining between them. For the CDR3, the DNA is TGTGCCACCACCAGAGAGTTTGGGACTGCTCTTAGCAATCAGCCCCAGCATTTT. Amino acids: CATTREFGTALSNQPQHF. The whole variable domain, filled in from reference TRBV19 and TRBJ1-5, reads DGGITQSPKYLFRKEGQNVTLSCEQNLNHDAMYWYRQDPGQGLRLIYYSQIVNDFQKGDIAEGYSVSREKKESFPLTVTSAQKNPTAFYLCATTREFGTALSNQPQHFGDGTRLSIL.

The rearrangement links TRBV6-5 to TRBJ1-1; perhaps TRBD1 as D (6 bases). V gave up 5 bases and J gave up 10 bases, with 11 bases separating them. The length of the CDR3 is 11 residues. In germline, CDR1 is MNHEY, CDR2 SVGAGI. CDR3 loop: CASSEKGGAFF. CDR3 in DNA: TGTGCCAGCAGTGAAAAGGGGGGAGCTTTCTTT.

The CDR3 loop reads CASSPDRASSYNSPLHF. Here the CDR3 DNA reads TGTGCCAGCAGCCCGGACAGGGCGAGCTCCTATAATTCACCCCTCCACTTT. The chain carries TRBV5-4 and TRBJ1-6; 8 bases are shared with TRBD1. The V segment lost 4 bases and the J segment 0 bases; nucleotides outside the gene matches: 6. The germline gives CDR1 SGHNT, CDR2 YYREEE (reference sequence). The CDR3 is 17 residues long.

The rearrangement joins TRBV6-6 to TRBJ2-7, with D unresolved. The V and J ends lost 1 base and 3 bases respectively, with 13 bases between them. The germline V gene has CDR1 MNHNY and CDR2 SVGAGI (reference sequence). The CDR3 extends over 15 amino acids. CDR3 nucleotide sequence: TGTGCCAGCAGTTACTTGCGGACGGTAGTCTACGAGCAGTACTTC. Its translation is CASSYLRTVVYEQYF.

This rearrangement joins TRBV6-1 to TRBJ2-1; maybe TRBD2 (6 bases). V gave up 6 bases and J gave up 10 bases, with 16 bases separating them. CDR1 and CDR2 (germline): MNHNS, SASEGT. CDR3 length: 13 residues. DNA for the CDR3: TGTGCCAGCAGCCCAGGGACTCGCCTGGAGCAGTTCTTC. The encoded protein is CASSPGTRLEQFF.

The chain is built from TRBV11-2 and TRBJ1-1; D not certain. Trimming shortened V by 7 bases and J by 8 bases, and 11 bases separated the two germline ends. CDR1 and CDR2 from the germline V gene are SGHAT and FQNNGV. The CDR3 consists of 11 residues. CDR3 loop: CASTPLREAFF. The CDR3 bases are TGTGCCAGCACCCCGCTAAGGGAAGCTTTCTTT.

The V call is TRBV28, the J call TRBJ2-7, with D hard to call. Germline loops: CDR1 MDHEN, CDR2 SYDVKM. CDR3 size: 11 residues. Trimming took 5 bases from V and 6 from J, leaving 8 bases between them. DNA of the CDR3: TGTGCCAGCAGTCTCCAGCTCGAGCAGTACTTC. Translation gives CASSLQLEQYF. The whole variable domain, filled in from reference TRBV28 and TRBJ2-7, reads DVKVTQSSRYLVKRTGEKVFLECVQDMDHENMFWYRQDPGLGLRLIYFSYDVKMKEKGDIPEGYSVSREKKERFSLILESASTNQTSMYLCASSLQLEQYFGPGTRLTVT.

The chain carries TRBV6-5 and TRBJ1-4, with D possibly matching TRBD1 (6 bases). With 6 bases removed from V and 5 bases from J, the gap between germline ends came to 16 bases. This CDR3 contains 15 residues. Germline assignment: CDR1 MNHEY and CDR2 SVGAGI. As DNA, the CDR3 is TGTGCCAGCAGGCCTACAGGGAGGGGGAATGAAAAACTGTTTTTT. Amino acids: CASRPTGRGNEKLFF.

V is TRBV19 and J is TRBJ2-1, with 7 nucleotides matching TRBD2. This CDR3 region has 15 residues. Germline CDR1 LNHDA, CDR2 SQIVND (reference sequence). Unmatched junction bases numbered 2, after V lost 1 base and J lost 2 bases. The CDR3 coding sequence is TGTGCCAGTAGTATAGCGGGAGGAACCTACAATGAGCAGTTCTTC. Translation: CASSIAGGTYNEQFF.

This rearrangement joins TRBV10-1 to TRBJ2-1, with a tentative D call TRBD2 (5 bases). This CDR3 has 15 amino acids. The germline CDR1 and CDR2 sequences are WNHNN and SYGVQD (reference sequence). Trimming pared 4 bases from V and 7 bases from J, leaving 17 bases between. The CDR3 nucleotides read TGCGCCAGCAGTGCCGGGAAAATCGGTGGGAATGAGCAGTTCTTC. Translated: CASSAGKIGGNEQFF.

This chain uses TRBV10-3 with TRBJ2-7; D remains unclear. Germline CDR1 and CDR2: ENHRY and SYGVKD. V was shortened by 8 bases and J by 12 bases, with 14 bases between the two germline ends. The CDR3 totals 10 residues. DNA of the CDR3: TGTGCCATCCCCTGGCAGGACCTGTACTTC. Translation gives CAIPWQDLYF.

The rearrangement joins TRBV5-1 to TRBJ2-3; 13 bases align to TRBD2. Trimming took 4 bases from V and 4 from J; bases not matched to a gene: 9. This CDR3 is 17 amino acids long. CDR1 is SGHRS, CDR2 YFSETQ, per germline. The CDR3 reads CASSPRTSGGMADTQYF. The CDR3 nucleotides are TGCGCCAGCAGCCCAAGGACTAGCGGGGGAATGGCAGATACGCAGTATTTT.

The count of this clone is one. The CDR3: CASSEPGQGRTIYF. DNA of the CDR3: TGTGCCAGCAGTGAACCCGGACAGGGCCGCACCATATATTTT. The rearrangement uses TRBV25-1 and TRBJ1-3, with 8 bases matching TRBD1. CDR3 length: 14 amino acids. V dropped 2 bases and J dropped 9; count of bases not matched to a gene: 6. The germline V gene has CDR1 MGHDK and CDR2 SYGVNS.

The chain recombines TRBV12-2 with TRBJ1-1; TRBD1 is taken as the D call from the table, unchecked against the DNA. TRBV12-2 counts as a pseudogene. This CDR3 region has 21 residues. For the CDR3, the DNA is TGTGCAAGTCGGAGTTTCGGGACACTCCCTTCCCTGTATCTAGATTTATCTGAAGCTTTCTTT. Translated, it gives CASRSFGTLPSLYLDLSEAFF.

This chain joins TRBV7-9 and TRBJ1-4, with no clear D. The CDR3 length is 13 residues. CDR1 SEHNR and CDR2 FQNEAQ come from the germline V gene (reference sequence). V was shortened by 6 bases and J by 8 bases, with 13 bases between the two germline ends. The CDR3 nucleotides read TGTGCCAGCAGGTTGCTTGTGGGGGAAAAACTGTTTTTT. This codes for CASRLLVGEKLFF.

The chain couples TRBV30 to TRBJ2-1; the D gene is possibly TRBD1 (8 bases). From germline, CDR1 is GTSNPN and CDR2 SVGIG (reference sequence). The CDR3 spans 14 residues. Trimming took 2 bases from V and 6 from J, leaving 14 bases between them. CDR3 DNA sequence: TGTGCCTGGAGTCTAACAGGGGGGGTCAATGAGCAGTTCTTC. This encodes CAWSLTGGVNEQFF.

The chain carries TRBV5-1 and TRBJ1-1; TRBD1 matches at 8 bases. Germline V gives CDR1 SGHRS, CDR2 YFSETQ. V shed 5 bases, J shed 1 base, and the junction held 4 bases outside the gene matches. The CDR3 has 14 residues. CDR3 loop: CASRRQGTNTEAFF. The CDR3 region has the DNA TGCGCCAGCAGACGACAGGGGACGAACACTGAAGCTTTCTTT.

On this clone: This sample includes further DNA sequences coding for the same CDR3. CDR3: CASSESGDQPQHF. In DNA, the CDR3 is TGTGCCAGCAGTGAATCAGGTGACCAGCCCCAGCATTTT. The genes are TRBV2 and TRBJ1-5; D is undetermined. V was trimmed by 2 bases and J by 7 bases, leaving 9 bases between them. CDR1 and CDR2 from the germline V gene are SNHLY and FYNNEI. This CDR3 contains 13 residues. Supplemented by reference TRBV2 and TRBJ1-5, the full variable domain reads EPEVTQTPSHQVTQMGQEVILRCVPISNHLYFYWYRQILGQKVEFLVSFYNNEISEKSEIFDDQFSVERPDGSNFTLKIRSTKLEDSAMYFCASSESGDQPQHFGDGTRLSIL.

The chain joins TRBV9 to TRBJ2-6; a possible D gene is TRBD1 (6 bases). Trimming shortened V by 4 bases and J by 4 bases, and 18 bases separated the two germline ends. Per germline, CDR1 SGDLS and CDR2 YYNGEE. The CDR3 runs to 17 residues. Here the CDR3 reads CASSTSAGALGANVLTF. The CDR3 DNA reads as TGTGCCAGCAGCACCAGCGCAGGGGCGTTAGGGGCCAACGTCCTGACTTTC.

The chain links TRBV5-8 to TRBJ1-2, with no clear D. Germline V gene data show CDR1 as SGHTS and CDR2 as YDEGEE. This CDR3 spans 15 amino acids. With 1 base removed from V and 7 bases from J, the gap between germline ends came to 17 bases. The CDR3 here is CASSLTPGKSFGYTF. CDR3 coding DNA: TGTGCCAGCAGCTTGACTCCGGGAAAAAGTTTTGGCTACACCTTC.

V usage is TRBV4-1 and J usage is TRBJ2-7, with TRBD2 as a possible D gene (6 bases). This CDR3 has 17 amino acids. Germline CDR1 and CDR2: MGHRA and YSYEKL. Trimming left V 0 bases short and J 2 bases short, with 17 bases between. The CDR3 here is CASSQEFTSLRAYEQYF. The CDR3 nucleotides read TGCGCCAGCAGCCAAGAGTTCACTAGCCTAAGGGCCTACGAGCAGTACTTC.

Concerning this clone itself: Other DNA sequences in this sample translate to the same CDR3. The chain carries TRBV18 and TRBJ1-1; 7 nucleotides agree with TRBD1. V was clipped by 4 bases and J by 1 base; unmatched bases: 3. The CDR3 consists of 14 residues. The V gene's germline CDR1 is KGHSH and CDR2 LQKENI. CDR3 nucleotide sequence: TGTGCCAGCTCACAGAACAGGGGGAACACTGAAGCTTTCTTT. It specifies CASSQNRGNTEAFF.

The chain joins TRBV5-1 to TRBJ2-3, with 9 bases identical to TRBD1. Germline CDR1 and CDR2: SGHRS and YFSETQ. The V gene end was trimmed by 1 base and the J gene end by 3 bases; junction bases not matched to a gene: 6. The CDR3 consists of 16 residues. The chain's CDR3 is CASSLSTGGWTDTQYF. The DNA for the CDR3 is TGCGCCAGCAGCTTGTCTACAGGGGGCTGGACAGATACGCAGTATTTT.

The genes are TRBV16 and TRBJ1-5; the match to TRBD1 covers 9 bases. The germline V gene encodes CDR1 KGHSY and CDR2 FQNENV. CDR3 length: 14 amino acids. J lost 6 bases, V lost 6 bases, and 6 bases had no gene match. The CDR3 nucleotides are TGTGCCAGCAGTCGACAGGGGGGTAGTCAGCCCCAGCATTTT. This codes for CASSRQGGSQPQHF.

This sequence joins TRBV7-6 and TRBJ1-1; possibly TRBD1 for D (5 bases). CDR1 is SGHVS and CDR2 is FNYEAQ in the germline V gene. CDR3 length equals 12 residues. V lost 5 bases to trimming and J lost 10 bases, with 14 bases between them. CDR3 amino acids: CASSLLGPPAFF. For the CDR3, the DNA is TGTGCCAGCAGCCTCCTGGGACCCCCAGCTTTCTTT.

The chain joins TRBV23-1 to TRBJ2-7, with D possibly being TRBD1 or TRBD2 (5 bases each). TRBV23-1 belongs to the ORF category, with a function that is uncertain. This CDR3 is built from 15 residues. V dropped 6 bases and J dropped 1 base, with 16 bases sitting between them. The CDR3 region is CASSSSSGASYEQYF. The CDR3 DNA follows: TGCGCCAGCAGCTCTTCCTCCGGGGCATCCTACGAGCAGTACTTC.

This rearrangement joins TRBV11-1 to TRBJ2-3; D unresolved. V was trimmed by 6 bases and J by 2 bases, leaving 12 bases between them. The germline V gene encodes CDR1 SGHAT and CDR2 FQDESV (reference sequence). The CDR3 contains 14 residues. CDR3 sequence (DNA): TGTGCCAGCAGGTCGGTACCCCACACAGATACGCAGTATTTT. Translated: CASRSVPHTDTQYF.